This TCR beta chain comes out of a study of radiation and T cells in renal cell carcinoma (dated by TCRdb to about 2020). Study-wide context: The samples were obtained from a clinical trial, where primary renal cell carcinomas were treated with 15 Gy stereotactic body radiation therapy and then removed by nephrectomy 4 weeks afterward. TCR beta sequencing covered roughly 53 samples in total, comprising 25 or so tumors and around 27 peripheral blood samples. Across all 50 or so samples, 4,016,671 unique CDR3 nucleotide sequences encoding 2,658,974 unique CDR3 amino acid sequences were identified.

CDR3 length: 16 amino acids, cysteine to phenylalanine. Of all the DNA, just the CDR3 is kept, 48 bases in frame from base 1. The germline V gene specifies SGHDN as CDR1 and FVKESK as CDR2. V loses 3 bases of germline sequence and J loses 5 bases, and the interval between the two ends is 19 bases. Notes on this clone: No cognate antigen has been identified for it. Within one base of it there is no much larger clone, and no base qualities were kept.

On the study overall, not on this receptor specifically: Because no pretreatment tumor biopsies were available, whether clonotypes were present in the tumor at baseline could not be determined. Changes in the blood repertoire were not tracked past 4 weeks after treatment. An increase in top tumor clonotypes in blood was observed from baseline to 2 weeks post-radiation, followed by contraction by 4 weeks, which was taken to suggest transient expansion of tumor-resident clones. With a single-armed trial design, the study had no way to address how radiation dose or scheduling affects the TCR repertoire.

Following the manufacturer's recommendations, the immunoSEQ kit was used to generate TCR beta libraries from genomic DNA. Library preparation used a first multiplex PCR with proprietary primers, then a second PCR adding unique barcodes, with bead cleanups after each round. A kit-provided positive control reaction and a negative control reaction were included in every sample batch. The final libraries underwent checking on an Agilent 4200 TapeStation D1000 ScreenTape, volumetric pooling, and quantification by qPCR. Sequencing ran on an Illumina NextSeq500 with a MidOutput 150-cycle cartridge, using 156 Read1 and 15 Index1 cycles with kit custom primers. The pooled library was loaded at around 1.1 pM, and roughly 20% PhiX control was spiked in. From the authors' description of their analysis: The vendor-processed data were analyzed in R, and a clonotype was defined as all T cells that share the same CDR3 nucleotide sequence. For clone abundance analyses, frequencies were normalized to the 10,000 most abundant clones per sample. Before analysis, public T cell clones were removed, and these numbered fewer than six per sample on average. A difference in abundance of at least 32-fold between compartments was used to define tumor-enriched and baseline blood-enriched clonotypes. A beta-binomial differential abundance model was applied to find clonotypes that expanded or contracted between blood time points. The Baroni-Urbani and Buser coefficient was used to measure tumor-blood repertoire similarity, and groups were compared with two-tailed Wilcoxon tests in R. Not all clones reach the TCRdb copy of this immuneACCESS table, which keeps in-frame sequences only. Checked studies attribute under half of the gap to unresolved V genes and leave the rest unexplained. That table furnishes V, J and clone size, whereas the DNA furnished D and trimming. The sample has about 61,000 clones on record, approximately 84% of them singletons. Of the sample, roughly 8% is held by the ten largest clones.

Sample time point, as interpreted from the label and publication: baseline pretreatment blood. Reading the label with the study, this specimen's treatment or condition is: 15 Gy SBRT to primary tumor, nephrectomy 4 weeks later. To track tumor-enriched clonotypes, serial peripheral blood was sampled from radiation-treated patients at baseline and at 2 weeks and 4 weeks after SBRT. All patients had renal cell carcinoma with clear cell pathology. Genomic DNA for TCR sequencing was prepared using the QIAamp DNA Blood Mini Kit (Qiagen). The analyses included only samples that passed all quality control checks.

This specimen consisted of blood, obtained from a patient whose treatment included radiotherapy and nephrectomy. The sequence derives from a man aged 60 to 69 with renal cell carcinoma. The sequence links TRBV14 to TRBJ2-5, with TRBD2 tentatively as D gene (5 bases match). CDR3 region: CASSQEDLGRLETQYF. At the DNA level, the sequence is TGTGCCAGCAGCCAGGAGGATCTTGGGCGACTGGAGACCCAGTACTTC.